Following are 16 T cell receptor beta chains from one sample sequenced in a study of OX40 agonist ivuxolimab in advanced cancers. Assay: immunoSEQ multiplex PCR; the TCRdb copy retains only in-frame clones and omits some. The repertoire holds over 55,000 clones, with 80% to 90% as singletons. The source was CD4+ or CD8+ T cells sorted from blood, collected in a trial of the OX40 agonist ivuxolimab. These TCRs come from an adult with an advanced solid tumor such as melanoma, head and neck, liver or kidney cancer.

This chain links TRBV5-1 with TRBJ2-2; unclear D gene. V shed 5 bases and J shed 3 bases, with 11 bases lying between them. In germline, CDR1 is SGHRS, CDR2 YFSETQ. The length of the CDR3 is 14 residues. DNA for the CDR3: TGCGCCAGCAGTTTTTTTCGGGACACCGGGGAGCTGTTTTTT. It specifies CASSFFRDTGELFF.

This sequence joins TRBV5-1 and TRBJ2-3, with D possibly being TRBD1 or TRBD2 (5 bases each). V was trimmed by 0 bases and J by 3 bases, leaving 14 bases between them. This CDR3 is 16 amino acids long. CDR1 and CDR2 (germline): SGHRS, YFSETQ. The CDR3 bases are TGCGCCAGCAGCTTGGGGGGGAGTAGTAATACAGATACGCAGTATTTT. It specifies CASSLGGSSNTDTQYF.

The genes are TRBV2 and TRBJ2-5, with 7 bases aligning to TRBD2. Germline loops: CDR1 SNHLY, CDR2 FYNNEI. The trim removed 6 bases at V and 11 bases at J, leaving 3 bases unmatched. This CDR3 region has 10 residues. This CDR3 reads CASRAGVQYF. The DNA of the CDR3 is TGTGCCAGCAGGGCGGGGGTGCAGTACTTC.

The CDR3 coding sequence is TGTGCCAGCGCCTCATGGGCAGCCGGGAATGAAAAACTGTTTTTT. This translates into CASASWAAGNEKLFF. This chain links TRBV7-9 with TRBJ1-4; D not certain. V was cut by 8 bases and J by 5 bases, with 18 bases left in between. The length of the CDR3 is 15 residues. The germline CDR1 and CDR2 sequences are SEHNR and FQNEAQ (reference sequence). The full variable domain, with the rest looked up from reference TRBV7-9 and TRBJ1-4, is DTGVSQNPRHKITKRGQNVTFRCDPISEHNRLYWYRQTLGQGPEFLTYFQNEAQLEKSRLLSDRFSAERPKGSFSTLEIQRTEQGDSAMYLCASASWAAGNEKLFFGSGTQLSVL.

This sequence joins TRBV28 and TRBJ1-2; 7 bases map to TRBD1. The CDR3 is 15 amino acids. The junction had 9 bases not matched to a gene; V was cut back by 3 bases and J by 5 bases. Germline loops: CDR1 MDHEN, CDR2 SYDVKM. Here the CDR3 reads CASSFLHRGVYGYTF. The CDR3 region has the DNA TGTGCCAGCAGTTTTTTACACAGGGGTGTGTATGGCTACACCTTC.

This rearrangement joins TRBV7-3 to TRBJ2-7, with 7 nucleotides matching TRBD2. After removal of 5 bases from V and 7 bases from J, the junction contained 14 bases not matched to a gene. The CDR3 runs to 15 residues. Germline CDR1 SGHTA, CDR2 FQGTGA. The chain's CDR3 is CASSPNPAGVDEQYF. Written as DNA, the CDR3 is TGTGCCAGCAGCCCCAACCCGGCGGGAGTGGATGAGCAGTACTTC.

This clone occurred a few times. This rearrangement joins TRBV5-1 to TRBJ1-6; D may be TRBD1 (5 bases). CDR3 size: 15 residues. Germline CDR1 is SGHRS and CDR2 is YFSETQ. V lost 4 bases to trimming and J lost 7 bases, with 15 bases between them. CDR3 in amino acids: CASSQGATGNSPLHF. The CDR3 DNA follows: TGCGCCAGCAGCCAAGGGGCAACGGGGAATTCACCCCTCCACTTT. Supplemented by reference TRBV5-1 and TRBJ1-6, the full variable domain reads KAGVTQTPRYLIKTRGQQVTLSCSPISGHRSVSWYQQTPGQGLQFLFEYFSETQRNKGNFPGRFSGRQFSNSRSEMNVSTLELGDSALYLCASSQGATGNSPLHFGNGTRLTVT.

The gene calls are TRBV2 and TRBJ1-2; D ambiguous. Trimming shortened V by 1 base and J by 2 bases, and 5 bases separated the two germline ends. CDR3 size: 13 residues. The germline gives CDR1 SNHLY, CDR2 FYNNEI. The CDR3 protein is CASSEDGNYGYTF. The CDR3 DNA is TGTGCCAGCAGTGAAGACGGGAACTATGGCTACACCTTC.

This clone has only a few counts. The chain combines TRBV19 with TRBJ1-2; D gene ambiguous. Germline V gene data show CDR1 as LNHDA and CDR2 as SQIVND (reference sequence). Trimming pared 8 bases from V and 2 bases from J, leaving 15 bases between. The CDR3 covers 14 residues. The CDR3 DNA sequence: TGTGCCAGTGGGCGAGCCGGGGAGAACTATGGCTACACCTTC. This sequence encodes CASGRAGENYGYTF.

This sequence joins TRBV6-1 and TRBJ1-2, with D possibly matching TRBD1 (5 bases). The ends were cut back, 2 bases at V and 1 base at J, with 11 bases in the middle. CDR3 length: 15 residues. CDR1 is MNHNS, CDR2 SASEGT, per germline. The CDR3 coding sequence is TGTGCCAGCAGTGAACGCAGGGACCTTAACTATGGCTACACCTTC. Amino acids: CASSERRDLNYGYTF.

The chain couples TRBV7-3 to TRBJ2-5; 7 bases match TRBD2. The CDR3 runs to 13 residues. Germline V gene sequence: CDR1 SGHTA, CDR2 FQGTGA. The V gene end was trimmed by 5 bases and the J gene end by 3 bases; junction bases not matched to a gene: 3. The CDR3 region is CASSAGGKETQYF. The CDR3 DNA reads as TGTGCCAGCAGCGCCGGGGGGAAAGAGACCCAGTACTTC. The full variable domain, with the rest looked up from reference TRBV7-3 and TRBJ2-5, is GAGVSQTPSNKVTEKGKYVELRCDPISGHTALYWYRQSLGQGPEFLIYFQGTGAADDSGLPNDRFFAVRPEGSVSTLKIQRTERGDSAVYLCASSAGGKETQYFGPGTRLLVL.

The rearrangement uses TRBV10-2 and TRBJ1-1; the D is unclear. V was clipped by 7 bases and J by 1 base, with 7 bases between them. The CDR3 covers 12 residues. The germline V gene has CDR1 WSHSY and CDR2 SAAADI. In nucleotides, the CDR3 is TGCGCCAGCATGAACACGAACACTGAAGCTTTCTTT. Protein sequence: CASMNTNTEAFF.

CDR3 coding DNA: TGCGCCAGCAGCCATCCGGGACAAGGCCGGTGGGAGCAGTACTTC. This codes for CASSHPGQGRWEQYF. The rearrangement joins TRBV4-1 to TRBJ2-7; possible D gene TRBD1, 6 bases. CDR3 length: 15 amino acids. CDR1 and CDR2 from the germline V gene are MGHRA and YSYEKL. Trimming cost V 3 bases and J 7 bases, with 19 bases left between them.

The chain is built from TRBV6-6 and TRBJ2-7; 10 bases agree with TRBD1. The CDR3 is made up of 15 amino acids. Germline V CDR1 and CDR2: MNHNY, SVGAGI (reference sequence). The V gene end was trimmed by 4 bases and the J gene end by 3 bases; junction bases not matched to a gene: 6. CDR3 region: CASSWGQGIFYEQYF. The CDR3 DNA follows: TGTGCCAGCAGTTGGGGACAGGGGATCTTCTACGAGCAGTACTTC.

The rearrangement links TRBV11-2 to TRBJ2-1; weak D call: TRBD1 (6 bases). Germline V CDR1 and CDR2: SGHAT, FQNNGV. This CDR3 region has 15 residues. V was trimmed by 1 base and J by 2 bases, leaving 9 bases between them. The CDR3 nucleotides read TGTGCCAGCAGCTTAGGCAGGGGACCCTACAATGAGCAGTTCTTC. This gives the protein CASSLGRGPYNEQFF. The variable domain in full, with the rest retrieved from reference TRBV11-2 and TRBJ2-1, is EAGVAQSPRYKIIEKRQSVAFWCNPISGHATLYWYQQILGQGPKLLIQFQNNGVVDDSQLPKDRFSAERLKGVDSTLKIQPAKLEDSAVYLCASSLGRGPYNEQFFGPGTRLTVL.

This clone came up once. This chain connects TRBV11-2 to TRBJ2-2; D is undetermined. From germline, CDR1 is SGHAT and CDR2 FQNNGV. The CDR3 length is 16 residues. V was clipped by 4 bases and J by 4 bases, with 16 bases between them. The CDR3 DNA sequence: TGTGCCAGCAGCTCCCAGCTTTGGGCTGGCACCGGGGAGCTGTTTTTT. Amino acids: CASSSQLWAGTGELFF.